The rows below give T cell receptor beta chains drawn from one sample of a study of beta chain features in type 1 diabetes. Sequencing used immunoSEQ multiplex PCR; TCRdb keeps in-frame clones, though not all of them. The repertoire consists of 240,000 or so clones, with about 20% occurring once and the leading ten covering 0.028%. The sample consisted of naive CD4+ T cells from blood. Receptors originate from a middle-aged woman with type 1 diabetes. The CDR3 runs from the conserved cysteine through the conserved F or W. A D gene is named only where the DNA matches it firmly. For some rows the clone size is stated as once, few or many, or as a class when expanded; others skip it.

d_call,j_call,clone_size,v_call,cdr3_nt,cdr3_aa
TRBD2,TRBJ2-1,.,TRBV9,TGTGCCAGCAGCGTAATCAGCGGGAGCTACAATGAGCAGTTCTTC,CASSVISGSYNEQFF
.,TRBJ1-3,.,TRBV30,TGTGCCTGGAGTGTAACCGGGAGAGGCACCATATATTTT,CAWSVTGRGTIYF
.,TRBJ1-1,.,TRBV6-5,TGTGCCAGCACCCTAATGGGGGGAAACACTGAAGCTTTCTTT,CASTLMGGNTEAFF
.,TRBJ2-7,few,TRBV5-6,TGTGCCAGCAGCTTACGCCCTAGCTCCTACGAGCAGTACTTC,CASSLRPSSYEQYF
TRBD2,TRBJ2-3,few,TRBV29-1,TGCAGCGTAGAGCTTCGACTAGCGAGTACAGATACGCAGTATTTT,CSVELRLASTDTQYF
.,TRBJ2-7,.,TRBV28,TGTGCCAGCAGTACTCTCAACTACGAGCAGTACTTC,CASSTLNYEQYF
.,TRBJ1-6,.,TRBV9,TGTGCCAGCAGCCGCCGCCGCCCGGGGGGGACTGGTGATTCACCCCTCCACTTT,CASSRRRPGGTGDSPLHF
.,TRBJ1-1,few,TRBV29-1,TGCAGCGTTGAGGATTCACCGCTCAGGGCTTTCTTT,CSVEDSPLRAFF
TRBD1,TRBJ2-2,few,TRBV30,TGTGCCTCTACGACAGGGGGCGAGACCGGGGAGCTGTTTTTT,CASTTGGETGELFF
.,TRBJ2-5,.,TRBV5-4,TGTGCCAGCAGCTTGGCTAGCACGGAGACCCAGTACTTC,CASSLASTETQYF
.,TRBJ1-5,.,TRBV4-1,TGCGCCAGCAGGGGGAGGGGTAAACGCCTGAATCAGCCCCAGCATTTT,CASRGRGKRLNQPQHF
TRBD1,TRBJ2-7,.,TRBV6-5,TGTGCCAGCAGTAATACCCAGGGGGCGGGGTACGAGCAGTACTTC,CASSNTQGAGYEQYF
.,TRBJ2-7,few,TRBV5-6,TGTGCCAGCAGCCGGCCCCCGACTAGTAAAACGGGCGAGCAGTACTTC,CASSRPPTSKTGEQYF
TRBD1,TRBJ2-1,.,TRBV14,TGTGCCAGCAGCCACCCGGGACAGGGCTTCAATGAGCAGTTCTTC,CASSHPGQGFNEQFF
TRBD2,TRBJ2-1,few,TRBV9,TGTGCCAGCAGCGTAGGAGCGGGGGGTTACAATGAGCAGTTCTTC,CASSVGAGGYNEQFF
.,TRBJ2-2,.,TRBV29-1,TGCAGCGTTGGAGGTCAGATCAACACCGGGGAGCTGTTTTTT,CSVGGQINTGELFF
TRBD1,TRBJ2-5,.,TRBV11-3,TGTGCCAGCAGCTCGGGACAGCAAGAGACCCAGTACTTC,CASSSGQQETQYF
.,TRBJ2-7,few,TRBV28,TGTGCCAGCAGTTTCCCGGGGTCCTACGAGCAGTACTTC,CASSFPGSYEQYF
TRBD1,TRBJ1-1,once,TRBV18,TGTGCCAGCTCACTGACAGGGGCGGGGAACACTGAAGCTTTCTTT,CASSLTGAGNTEAFF
TRBD1,TRBJ2-7,few,TRBV30,TGTGCCTGGAGTGTTATCGGGACAGGTTACGAGCAGTACTTC,CAWSVIGTGYEQYF
TRBD1,TRBJ2-1,.,TRBV12-5,TGTGCTAGTAGTGGGCCCTTATGGGACAGGAGCTACAATGAGCAGTTCTTC,CASSGPLWDRSYNEQFF
.,TRBJ2-3,.,TRBV7-6,TGTGCCAGCAGCGAGGCTAGCACAGATACGCAGTATTTT,CASSEASTDTQYF
.,TRBJ1-3,.,TRBV5-1,TGCGCCAGCAGCGCCGGACAGAGCTCTGGAAACACCATATATTTT,CASSAGQSSGNTIYF
.,TRBJ1-2,.,TRBV29-1,TGCAGCGCCGGTGATACACCCCGGGGCTATGGCTACACCTTC,CSAGDTPRGYGYTF
TRBD2,TRBJ2-1,few,TRBV7-9,TGTGCCAGCAGCTTAGTCTGGCTAGCGGGCTACAATGAGCAGTTCTTC,CASSLVWLAGYNEQFF
TRBD1,TRBJ2-7,few,TRBV11-2,TGTGCCAGCAGCTTAGATAGACAGGGCGAGCAGTACTTC,CASSLDRQGEQYF
.,TRBJ1-1,.,TRBV5-4,TGTGCCAGCAGCCCAGGAATGGGACGTGGAGGGACTGAAGCTTTCTTT,CASSPGMGRGGTEAFF
.,TRBJ2-3,few,TRBV7-9,TGTGCCAGCAGCTTACAAGGACACCTCACAGATACGCAGTATTTT,CASSLQGHLTDTQYF
.,TRBJ1-5,few,TRBV2,TGTGCCAGCAGTGACGTGGTCCCCAGTCAGCCCCAGCATTTT,CASSDVVPSQPQHF
TRBD1,TRBJ2-7,.,TRBV7-9,TGTGCCAGCAGCACATCCGGGACAGGAGCCTACGAGCAGTACTTC,CASSTSGTGAYEQYF
TRBD1,TRBJ1-5,few,TRBV2,TGTGCCAGCACCCCGGGACAGGGGGCCCGGGGGCCCCAGCATTTT,CASTPGQGARGPQHF
TRBD1,TRBJ1-2,.,TRBV5-1,TGCGCCAGCAGTTTACCGGACAGGTACTATGGCTACACCTTC,CASSLPDRYYGYTF
.,TRBJ2-2,.,TRBV29-1,TGCAGCGTTGAAAGGGGGTCCGGGGAGCTGTTTTTT,CSVERGSGELFF
.,TRBJ1-2,few,TRBV7-2,TGTGCCAGCAGCCCAAGGCAGGGGACGGGCTATGGCTACACCTTC,CASSPRQGTGYGYTF
.,TRBJ1-2,few,TRBV5-6,TGTGCCAGCAGCTCAGGGACTTATGGCTACACCTTC,CASSSGTYGYTF
TRBD1,TRBJ1-2,.,TRBV25-1,TGTGCCAGCAACCCCGGGACAGGGGACTATGGCTACACCTTC,CASNPGTGDYGYTF
TRBD2,TRBJ2-7,few,TRBV5-4,TGTGCCAGCAGCTACGGACTAGCGGGGGGCACCTACGAGCAGTACTTC,CASSYGLAGGTYEQYF
.,TRBJ2-5,.,TRBV5-4,TGTGCCAGCAGCTTGAGTTCGGGAAGCGTCCGCGGCCTTCAAGAGACCCAGTACTTC,CASSLSSGSVRGLQETQYF
.,TRBJ1-1,few,TRBV29-1,TGCAGCGTTCAGGTAGGCGGCGCCCCTCCGACAGGCACTGAAGCTTTCTTT,CSVQVGGAPPTGTEAFF
TRBD1,TRBJ2-7,.,TRBV11-2,TGTGCCAGCAGCTTAGATTCGGACAGGTCCTACGAGCAGTACTTC,CASSLDSDRSYEQYF
TRBD2,TRBJ2-1,once,TRBV9,TGTGCCAGCAGCGTAGCGGGCGGGAGCCTTAATGAGCAGTTCTTC,CASSVAGGSLNEQFF
.,TRBJ1-1,.,TRBV28,TGTGCCAGCACCCCGGGACAAGTGAACACTGAAGCTTTCTTT,CASTPGQVNTEAFF
.,TRBJ2-7,few,TRBV2,TGTGCCAGCGGGAGCAGGAACCTCTGGGAGCAGTACTTC,CASGSRNLWEQYF
TRBD1,TRBJ2-7,.,TRBV18,TGTGCCAGCTCACCACCGGGACAGGGAGCCTACGAGCAGTACTTC,CASSPPGQGAYEQYF
.,TRBJ2-5,few,TRBV9,TGTGCCAGCAGCGTAGGGCCCCAAGAGACCCAGTACTTC,CASSVGPQETQYF
.,TRBJ1-2,few,TRBV10-3,TGTGCCATCAGTGAGCGCGTGACAGCCAACTATGGCTACACCTTC,CAISERVTANYGYTF
TRBD2,TRBJ2-1,.,TRBV5-6,TGTGCCAGCAGCTTGGTCTCGGGACTAGGCTCCTACAATGAGCAGTTCTTC,CASSLVSGLGSYNEQFF
.,TRBJ1-1,.,TRBV20-1,TGCAGTGTGCAGTCGAACACTGAAGCTTTCTTT,CSVQSNTEAFF
TRBD1,TRBJ1-1,.,TRBV4-3,TGCGCCAGCAGCCAAGAACGCCGGGACAGGGGGCTAAGCTTCTTT,CASSQERRDRGLSFF
.,TRBJ2-1,.,TRBV27,TGTGCCAGCGGTCTTTTGATCGGGAATGAGCAGTTCTTC,CASGLLIGNEQFF
.,TRBJ1-1,few,TRBV7-8,TGTGCCAGCAGCCCGAACAGGGTCACTGAAGCTTTCTTT,CASSPNRVTEAFF
.,TRBJ2-3,.,TRBV9,TGTGCCAGCAGCGTAGGACCTGTAGCTAGCACAGATACGCAGTATTTT,CASSVGPVASTDTQYF
TRBD1,TRBJ2-7,.,TRBV18,TGTGCCAGCTCACAAAGCGAGACAGGGCTATTACACGAGCAGTACTTC,CASSQSETGLLHEQYF
.,TRBJ1-5,.,TRBV30,TGTGCCTGGAGCCCTGGGGGGGGCAATCAGCCCCAGCATTTT,CAWSPGGGNQPQHF
TRBD1,TRBJ2-7,.,TRBV7-9,TGTGCCAGCAGCGAGCGGCGACAGGGCTACGAGCAGTACTTC,CASSERRQGYEQYF